Listed below are T cell receptor beta chains from one sample, sequenced in a study of T cell responses to AZD1222 COVID-19 vaccine. The table came from immunoSEQ multiplex PCR; TCRdb's copy has only in-frame clones and leaves some out. The data contain 85,000 to 130,000 clones, about 90% of them singletons. The starting material was peripheral blood, obtained on day 0 of AZD1222 vaccination. The origin of the receptors is an adult in good health. The CDR3 runs from the conserved cysteine through the conserved F or W. Each record gives: J gene, clone size, D gene, V gene, CDR3 protein, CDR3 DNA. D genes are given only for firm matches. Clone sizes are given selectively: once, few, many, or a class where the clone is expanded.

TRBJ1-1 | - | - | TRBV29-1 | CSVEEVSTEAFF | TGCAGCGTTGAGGAGGTGAGCACTGAAGCTTTCTTT
TRBJ2-1 | - | - | TRBV5-1 | CASSAGQTSYNEQFF | TGCGCCAGCAGCGCCGGACAGACCTCCTACAATGAGCAGTTCTTC
TRBJ2-3 | - | TRBD2 | TRBV4-1 | CASSPPPREVPDTQYF | TGCGCCAGCAGCCCCCCTCCGCGGGAGGTTCCAGATACGCAGTATTTT
TRBJ2-2 | - | TRBD2 | TRBV19 | CASSIDSLAGAGELFF | TGTGCCAGTAGTATAGATAGTCTAGCGGGAGCCGGGGAGCTGTTTTTT
TRBJ2-7 | - | TRBD1 | TRBV5-1 | CASSLYGDRGQSGSFYEQYF | TGCGCCAGCAGCTTGTATGGGGACAGGGGGCAAAGCGGATCCTTCTACGAGCAGTACTTC
TRBJ2-5 | - | - | TRBV5-1 | CASSLVGVETETQYF | TGCGCCAGCAGCTTGGTAGGGGTTGAGACGGAGACCCAGTACTTC
TRBJ1-4 | - | - | TRBV19 | CASLKRGWNEKLFF | TGTGCCAGTCTTAAACGGGGGTGGAATGAAAAACTGTTTTTT
TRBJ1-2 | - | - | TRBV15 | CATSRDTKVNGYTF | TGTGCCACCAGCAGAGATACGAAGGTGAATGGCTACACCTTC
TRBJ2-7 | - | - | TRBV2 | CARGGREQYF | TGTGCGAGGGGCGGTCGCGAGCAGTACTTC
TRBJ2-7 | - | TRBD1 | TRBV27 | CASSLTDRAYEQYF | TGTGCCAGCAGTTTGACCGACAGGGCCTACGAGCAGTACTTC
TRBJ1-6 | - | - | TRBV18 | CASSPTTNSPLHF | TGTGCCAGCTCACCTACGACAAATTCACCCCTCCACTTT
TRBJ2-7 | - | - | TRBV20-1 | CSASNQYYEQYF | TGCAGTGCTAGTAACCAATACTACGAGCAGTACTTC
TRBJ2-3 | few | - | TRBV6-5 | CASSSTAGGTDTQYF | TGTGCCAGCAGTTCTACAGCCGGGGGAACAGATACGCAGTATTTT
TRBJ1-5 | - | - | TRBV19 | CASSIYRQPQHF | TGTGCCAGTAGTATCTACCGGCAGCCCCAGCATTTT
TRBJ2-1 | once | TRBD2 | TRBV28 | CASSLNILAGYEDEQFF | TGTGCCAGCAGTTTAAATATCCTAGCGGGGTACGAGGATGAGCAGTTCTTC
TRBJ1-1 | - | - | TRBV28 | CASRAPGATEAFF | TGTGCCAGCAGGGCACCGGGGGCCACTGAAGCTTTCTTT
TRBJ2-2 | - | - | TRBV11-2 | CASSLVSVGEGSKLFF | TGTGCCAGCAGCTTAGTGAGTGTTGGAGAGGGTTCTAAGCTGTTTTTT